These 13 T cell receptor beta chains were sequenced from one sample in a study of breast tumors, draining lymph nodes, adjacent tissues. MiXCR was run by TCRdb on the multiplex PCR reads, yielding one entry per CDR3 protein. The sample lists approximately 150,000 distinct CDR3 sequences, 30% to 35% occurring once. Samples came from axillary lymph nodes draining the breast cancer. The specimen was axillary lymph node tissue. All receptors derive from a female donor with breast cancer. Some clones in this sample may be carry-over from other donors' samples.

This clonotype was picked up many times. The chain joins TRBV20-1 to TRBJ2-5; tentatively, D is TRBD2 (5 bases). Per germline, CDR1 DFQATT and CDR2 SNEGSKA (reference sequence). Trimming took off 3 bases at V and 3 bases at J, with 14 bases between the two ends. This CDR3 comprises 14 residues. CDR3: CSASPLTGEETQYF. DNA for the CDR3: TGCAGTGCTAGCCCCCTCACCGGGGAAGAGACCCAGTACTTC.

V is TRBV2 and J is TRBJ2-1; TRBD2 matches at 7 bases. There are 16 residues in the CDR3. The V and J ends lost 2 bases and 3 bases, in that order; junction bases with no gene match: 7. Germline V CDR1 and CDR2: SNHLY, FYNNEI. The CDR3 protein is CASSESRSGVYNEQFF. For the CDR3, the DNA is TGTGCCAGCAGTGAAAGCCGCAGCGGGGTCTACAATGAGCAGTTCTTC.

This clonotype has at least ten counts. The chain employs TRBV20-1 and TRBJ2-2; 10 nucleotides match TRBD1. V trimming: 6 bases; J trimming: 4 bases; junction bases outside the gene matches: 8. Looked up from germline, CDR1 is DFQATT and CDR2 is SNEGSKA (reference sequence). The CDR3 has 15 residues. This CDR3 is CSASTGGGSTGELFF. The CDR3 DNA reads as TGCAGTGCCTCGACAGGGGGCGGTAGCACCGGGGAGCTGTTTTTT.

Concerning this clonotype itself: A much larger clone lies one base from this, so it may be a read error. V gene TRBV6-6 combines with J gene TRBJ1-3; D unresolved. The CDR3 consists of 14 residues. From germline, CDR1 is MNHNY and CDR2 SVGAGI (reference sequence). V lost 7 bases and J lost 0, with 10 bases in between. The CDR3 region is CASTPLLSGNTIYF. The CDR3 DNA reads TGTGCCAGCACCCCGCTACTCTCTGGAAACACCATATATTTT.

A few counts support this clonotype. The chain combines TRBV3-1 with TRBJ2-5, with a weak D call TRBD2 (7 bases). From germline, CDR1 is LGHDT and CDR2 YNNKEL (reference sequence). Trimming removed 4 bases at V and 5 bases at J, with 17 bases between. This CDR3 contains 15 residues. Here the CDR3 DNA reads TGTGCCAGCAGCCGCCGGGGGGCTCGGTGGGAGACCCAGTACTTC. It specifies CASSRRGARWETQYF.

This clonotype has ten or more counts. The chain is built from TRBV2 and TRBJ1-2; D might be TRBD1 (6 bases). Per germline, CDR1 SNHLY and CDR2 FYNNEI. The CDR3 sequence is 16 residues long. The V end was cut by 10 bases, the J end by 1 base, with 22 bases between. The CDR3 reads CATKRDTGTYNYGYTF. The CDR3 DNA follows: TGTGCCACCAAGCGGGACACCGGAACGTATAACTATGGCTACACCTTC.

This clonotype was seen at least ten times. The genes are TRBV5-1 and TRBJ2-1, with TRBD1 matching 11 bases. The CDR3 is made up of 14 amino acids. Losses at the gene ends were 7 bases for V and 4 bases for J; bases not matched to a gene: 4. Germline CDR1 is SGHRS and CDR2 is YFSETQ. CDR3 nucleotide sequence: TGCGCCAGCTTAAGGGACAGGGGGTACAATGAGCAGTTCTTC. This encodes CASLRDRGYNEQFF.

This clonotype was observed a single time. The rearrangement joins TRBV12-3 or TRBV12-4 to TRBJ2-3; 7 bases fit TRBD2. The CDR3 covers 14 residues. The V and J ends lost 5 bases and 1 base, in that order; junction bases with no gene match: 3. CDR3 sequence (DNA): TGTGCCAGCAGTAGGACTAGGCGCACAGATACGCAGTATTTT. It is translated as CASSRTRRTDTQYF.

Concerning this clonotype itself: This may arise from a read error, as a much more abundant clone is one base away. The conserved phenylalanine or tryptophan normally closing the CDR3 is absent here, so this likely arose from a read error. This sequence joins TRBV6-5 and TRBJ2-7, with unresolved D. Germline assignment: CDR1 MNHEY and CDR2 SVGAGI. The V gene lost 5 bases and the J gene lost 2 bases, with 16 bases spanning the gap. The CDR3 covers 15 residues. The CDR3 nucleotides are TGTGCCAGCAGTCACAAGGTCGCCAGTCCCTACGAGCAGTACCTC. The encoded protein is CASSHKVASPYEQYL.

This clonotype was counted at least ten times. This chain connects TRBV5-5 to TRBJ1-6; TRBD1 agrees at 9 bases. CDR1 is SGHKS, CDR2 YYEKEE, per germline (reference sequence). The CDR3 consists of 13 residues. V shed 8 bases and J 9 bases; nucleotides not matched to a gene: 6. The CDR3 loop is CASGQGRSSPLHF. The CDR3 DNA sequence: TGTGCCAGTGGACAGGGGAGAAGTTCACCCCTCCACTTT.

Points on this clonotype: With a much larger clone just one base away, this may be a read error. V is TRBV5-8 and J is TRBJ1-4; D unclear. The CDR3 spans 12 residues. Per the germline V gene, CDR1 is SGHTS and CDR2 is YDEGEE. The DNA for the CDR3 is TGTGCCAGCGGCTTGCAACGTGAAGAACTGTTTTTT. The encoded protein is CASGLQREELFF.

V usage is TRBV2 and J usage is TRBJ2-7, with 9 nucleotides matching TRBD2. Germline lookup yields CDR1 SNHLY and CDR2 FYNNEI. The CDR3 runs to 18 residues. V was pared by 4 bases and J by 0 bases, with 13 bases of the junction left unmatched. The CDR3 spells CASSVKGNLAGASYEQYF. CDR3 DNA: TGTGCCAGCAGTGTAAAGGGAAACTTAGCGGGGGCCTCCTACGAGCAGTACTTC. The full variable domain, with the rest looked up from reference TRBV2 and TRBJ2-7, is EPEVTQTPSHQVTQMGQEVILRCVPISNHLYFYWYRQILGQKVEFLVSFYNNEISEKSEIFDDQFSVERPDGSNFTLKIRSTKLEDSAMYFCASSVKGNLAGASYEQYFGPGTRLTVT.

The gene calls are TRBV20-1 and TRBJ2-3, with 7 positions matching TRBD1. The germline V gene encodes CDR1 DFQATT and CDR2 SNEGSKA (reference sequence). The trim removed 7 bases at V and 0 bases at J, leaving 16 bases unmatched. The CDR3 length is 17 residues. CDR3 sequence: CSVNRGGSTVSTDTQYF. The CDR3 DNA sequence: TGCAGTGTGAATCGAGGGGGCTCGACGGTAAGCACAGATACGCAGTATTTT.